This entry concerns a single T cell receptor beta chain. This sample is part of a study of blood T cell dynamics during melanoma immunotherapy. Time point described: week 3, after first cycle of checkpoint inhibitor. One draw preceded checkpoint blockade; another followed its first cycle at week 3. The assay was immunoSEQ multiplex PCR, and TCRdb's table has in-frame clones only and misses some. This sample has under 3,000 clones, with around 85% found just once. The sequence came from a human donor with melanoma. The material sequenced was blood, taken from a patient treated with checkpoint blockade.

The CDR3 sequence is CASREVTLKYNEQFF. Here the CDR3 DNA reads TGTGCCAGCCGGGAGGTCACGTTGAAGTACAATGAGCAGTTCTTC. This rearrangement joins TRBV6-1 to TRBJ2-1; 7 bases match TRBD2. Germline values: CDR1 MNHNS, CDR2 SASEGT. The CDR3 has 15 amino acids. Trimming took 8 bases from V and 4 from J; bases not matched to a gene: 11.